This entry concerns a single T cell receptor (beta chain). What it binds is not known. The sample belongs to a study of CD8+ T cells in alopecia areata. Points from the study as a whole: TCR sharing across patients was less clear than in mice, possibly HLA-related.

CDR1 and CDR2 from the germline V gene are SGHAT and FQNNGV. Trimming removed 6 bases at V and 3 bases at J, with 21 bases between. There are 16 residues in the CDR3. Extracted from the samples, RNA was reverse transcribed into cDNA to serve as the sequencing template. The data were produced by immunoSEQ multiplex PCR, yet TCRdb's version contains in-frame clones alone and is incomplete. In the table there are more than 200,000 clones, 67% of which are singletons. The rearrangement joins TRBV11-2 to TRBJ2-7, with D possibly matching TRBD2 (5 bases). The TCR sequence derives from a human donor with alopecia areata. The sample was CD4+ T cells sorted from blood, taken at week 0. For the CDR3, the DNA is TGTGCCAGCAGAGAGGCGGGTAGAGGGTCCCTCTACGAGCAGTACTTC. Its translation: CASREAGRGSLYEQYF.